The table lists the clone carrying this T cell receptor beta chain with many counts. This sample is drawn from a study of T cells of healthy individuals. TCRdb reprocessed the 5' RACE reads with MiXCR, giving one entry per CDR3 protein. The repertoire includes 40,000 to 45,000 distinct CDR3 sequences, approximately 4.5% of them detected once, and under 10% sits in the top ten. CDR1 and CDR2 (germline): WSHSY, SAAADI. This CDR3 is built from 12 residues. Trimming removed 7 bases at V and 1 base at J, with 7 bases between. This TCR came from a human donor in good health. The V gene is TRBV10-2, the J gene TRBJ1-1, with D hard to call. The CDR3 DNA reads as TGCGCCAGCACCCTCAAGAACACTGAAGCTTTCTTT. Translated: CASTLKNTEAFF.